The 31 T cell receptor beta chains below all came from one sample that was sequenced in a study of cytomegalovirus exposure and HLA in healthy donors. The protocol was immunoSEQ multiplex PCR, while the TCRdb copy is restricted to in-frame clones and leaves out a portion. The table records 60,000 to 65,000 clones, 85% to 95% of them present only once. The sequenced sample was PBMCs. The receptors shown here come from a woman aged 18-35 years in good health and CMV-seropositive.

The chain combines TRBV7-9 with TRBJ2-1, with 8 bases lining up with TRBD2. The ends lost 10 bases at V and 7 bases at J; junction bases unmatched: 12. The CDR3 runs 14 residues. Germline loops: CDR1 SEHNR, CDR2 FQNEAQ (reference sequence). This CDR3 is CAISPGLVNNEQFF. The CDR3 DNA is TGTGCCATCTCGCCGGGACTAGTTAATAATGAGCAGTTCTTC.

The V call is TRBV19, the J call TRBJ1-2, with D possibly matching TRBD1 (6 bases). V was pared by 1 base and J by 7 bases, with 13 bases between. There are 14 residues in the CDR3. In germline, CDR1 is LNHDA, CDR2 SQIVND (reference sequence). CDR3 sequence: CASSIATGGFGYTF. CDR3 nucleotides: TGTGCCAGTAGTATAGCGACAGGTGGTTTTGGCTACACCTTC.

The chain has TRBV6-6 and TRBJ1-5, with D hard to call. The CDR3 sequence is 16 residues long. V lost 5 bases, J lost 0 bases, and 14 bases lay in between. CDR1 and CDR2 from the germline V gene are MNHNY and SVGAGI (reference sequence). The CDR3 DNA follows: TGTGCCAGCAGTAGCGTTGCGAGACTTAGCAATCAGCCCCAGCATTTT. Encoded protein: CASSSVARLSNQPQHF.

The chain links TRBV28 to TRBJ1-5; 8 positions agree with TRBD1. V lost 10 bases, J lost 4 bases, and 6 bases stayed unmatched. Germline lookup yields CDR1 MDHEN and CDR2 SYDVKM. The CDR3 totals 13 residues. DNA for the CDR3: TGTGCCACCACGGACAGGGTAAATCAGCCCCAGCATTTT. Its translation: CATTDRVNQPQHF.

The table lists this clone with a count of one. The chain links TRBV4-1 to TRBJ2-7, with a tentative D call TRBD2 (6 bases). The CDR3 runs 14 residues. Trimming cost V 1 base and J 4 bases, with 11 bases left between them. The germline V gene encodes CDR1 MGHRA and CDR2 YSYEKL. The CDR3 protein is CASSQVEGVYEQYF. CDR3 DNA: TGCGCCAGCAGCCAAGTGGAGGGAGTTTACGAGCAGTACTTC.

The chain links TRBV5-5 to TRBJ2-7; 8 nucleotides line up with TRBD1. Germline lookup yields CDR1 SGHKS and CDR2 YYEKEE (reference sequence). The CDR3 sequence is 15 residues long. Trimming cost V 3 bases and J 3 bases; bases outside gene matches: 8. The CDR3: CASSSSGTGLYEQYF. DNA of the CDR3: TGTGCCAGCAGCTCGTCCGGGACAGGCCTCTACGAGCAGTACTTC.

This clone was observed a single time. The J gene is TRBJ2-2, the V gene TRBV7-2; 10 nucleotides match TRBD2. V was clipped by 1 base and J by 1 base; unmatched bases: 6. The CDR3 length is 18 residues. CDR1 is SGHTA and CDR2 is FQGNSA in the germline V gene. CDR3 bases: TGTGCCAGCAGCTTAGTACCTAGCGGGGGCTTGAACACCGGGGAGCTGTTTTTT. Amino acid sequence: CASSLVPSGGLNTGELFF.

This chain links TRBV20-1 with TRBJ2-7; D is uncertain. CDR1 and CDR2 from the germline V gene are DFQATT and SNEGSKA (reference sequence). This CDR3 contains 10 residues. Trimming removed 2 bases from V and 5 bases from J, with 4 bases in between. CDR3 sequence reads: CSARTHEQYF. The CDR3 nucleotides read TGCAGTGCTAGAACTCACGAGCAGTACTTC.

This sequence joins TRBV11-2 and TRBJ2-3; TRBD2 matches 11 bases. The CDR3 loop spans 18 amino acids. Trimming took 2 bases from V and 3 from J; bases not matched to a gene: 10. In germline, CDR1 is SGHAT, CDR2 FQNNGV. In DNA, the CDR3 is TGTGCCAGCAGCTTACGAGATAGCGGGGGGGCCGGGACAGATACGCAGTATTTT. Translation: CASSLRDSGGAGTDTQYF.

The rearrangement uses TRBV10-3 and TRBJ2-1, with a possible D match to TRBD1 (6 bases). This CDR3 contains 13 residues. V gave up 6 bases and J gave up 5 bases, with 11 bases separating them. Germline V gene sequence: CDR1 ENHRY, CDR2 SYGVKD. CDR3 bases: TGTGCCATCAGCAGGGACAAAGACAATGAGCAGTTCTTC. Amino acid sequence: CAISRDKDNEQFF.

Note on this clone: The junction differs from germline at one of its ends, possibly a read error. This rearrangement joins TRBV2 to TRBJ2-7; TRBD2 matches 8 bases. The CDR3 contains 11 residues. Per the germline V gene, CDR1 is SNHLY and CDR2 is FYNNEI. This CDR3 is CASSAGGGGRF. As DNA, the CDR3 is TGTGCCAGCAGTGCGGGGGGGGGCGGAAGGTTC.

The chain has TRBV5-6 and TRBJ2-3, with 11 nucleotides matching TRBD1. The CDR3 spans 14 residues. The germline gives CDR1 SGHDT, CDR2 YYEEEE. V was clipped by 4 bases and J by 9 bases; unmatched bases: 7. The chain's CDR3 is CASSPGWTGGTQYF. CDR3 nucleotides: TGTGCCAGCAGCCCCGGATGGACAGGGGGCACGCAGTATTTT.

The genes are TRBV14 and TRBJ1-2; 8 bases agree with TRBD1. This CDR3 spans 17 amino acids. Germline V CDR1 and CDR2: SGHDN, FVKESK. The junction had 14 bases not matched to a gene; V was cut back by 4 bases and J by 4 bases. The CDR3 region is CASSLGQGGWKSYGYTF. Written as DNA, the CDR3 is TGTGCCAGCAGCCTCGGACAGGGTGGCTGGAAAAGCTATGGCTACACCTTC.

V gene TRBV27 combines with J gene TRBJ1-1; the D is unclear. The germline CDR1 and CDR2 sequences are MNHEY and SMNVEV (reference sequence). With 5 bases removed from V and 1 base from J, the gap between germline ends came to 11 bases. This CDR3 comprises 14 residues. Here the CDR3 DNA reads TGTGCCAGCAGTCCCGCGGGAGCGAACACTGAAGCTTTCTTT. Protein: CASSPAGANTEAFF.

The chain combines TRBV27 with TRBJ1-2; maybe TRBD1 (5 bases). The V end was cut by 3 bases, the J end by 5 bases, with 13 bases between. The CDR3 is made up of 14 amino acids. Per the germline V gene, CDR1 is MNHEY and CDR2 is SMNVEV (reference sequence). The CDR3 DNA follows: TGTGCCAGCAGTTTGGGGTTGGGGCATTATGGCTACACCTTC. Translating gives CASSLGLGHYGYTF.

This clone was observed a single time. For the CDR3, the DNA is TGTGCCTGGAGTCGCGACAGGGGCGGGGGCTACACCTTC. Translated, it gives CAWSRDRGGGYTF. This chain uses TRBV30 with TRBJ1-2, with TRBD1 matching over 8 bases. Germline assignment: CDR1 GTSNPN and CDR2 SVGIG (reference sequence). V lost 2 bases and J lost 8; bases outside the gene matches: 7. CDR3 size: 13 residues.

The chain links TRBV5-1 to TRBJ1-2, with D maybe TRBD1 (6 bases). Germline CDR1 is SGHRS and CDR2 is YFSETQ. Between the trimmed V and J ends, which lost 0 bases and 13 bases, there was a span of 22 bases. The CDR3 runs to 15 residues. The CDR3 protein is CASSLGDNERSRLTF. The DNA of the CDR3 is TGCGCCAGCAGCTTGGGGGACAACGAGCGCTCCCGGCTCACCTTC.

The CDR3 region has the DNA TGTGCCACCAGTATAGGGGATGGAAAGCGGGGGGGCATGGAGACCCAGTACTTC. This translates into CATSIGDGKRGGMETQYF. The chain links TRBV15 to TRBJ2-5, with TRBD2 identical over 10 bases. V gave up 6 bases and J gave up 5 bases; unmatched junction bases: 18. The CDR3 contains 18 residues. The germline V gene encodes CDR1 LNHNV and CDR2 YYDKDF (reference sequence).

Only one count was recorded for this clone. The chain recombines TRBV6-1 with TRBJ2-7, with TRBD2 as a possible D gene (5 bases). Germline values: CDR1 MNHNS, CDR2 SASEGT. Trimming cost V 2 bases and J 3 bases, with 14 bases left between them. The CDR3 consists of 15 residues. CDR3 protein: CASSESPGSYYEQYF. The CDR3 DNA reads TGTGCCAGCAGTGAATCCCCGGGGAGCTACTACGAGCAGTACTTC.

The V and J genes are TRBV2 and TRBJ2-2, with D uncertain. Germline V gene sequence: CDR1 SNHLY, CDR2 FYNNEI. The CDR3 is 10 amino acids. V lost 6 bases to trimming and J lost 9 bases, with 5 bases between them. The CDR3 nucleotides read TGTGCCAGCAGGAGGAGGGAGCTGTTTTTT. The encoded protein is CASRRRELFF.

The chain has TRBV2 and TRBJ2-7; no definite D call. Germline values: CDR1 SNHLY, CDR2 FYNNEI. CDR3 length: 10 residues. The V and J ends lost 3 bases and 9 bases respectively, with 6 bases between them. The DNA for the CDR3 is TGTGCCAGCAGTGACGGTAGGCAGTACTTC. This encodes CASSDGRQYF. Complete variable domain (other parts from reference TRBV2 and TRBJ2-7): EPEVTQTPSHQVTQMGQEVILRCVPISNHLYFYWYRQILGQKVEFLVSFYNNEISEKSEIFDDQFSVERPDGSNFTLKIRSTKLEDSAMYFCASSDGRQYFGPGTRLTVT.

The chain links TRBV29-1 to TRBJ1-1, with 7 positions matching TRBD1. The CDR3 length is 15 residues. V trimming: 4 bases; J trimming: 2 bases; junction bases outside the gene matches: 10. The germline CDR1 and CDR2 sequences are SQVTM and ANQGSEA. The CDR3 spells CSVGRPGQRNTEAFF. As DNA, the CDR3 is TGCAGCGTTGGGCGACCGGGACAGAGAAACACTGAAGCTTTCTTT.

V and J are TRBV4-2 and TRBJ1-5, with D perhaps TRBD1 (5 bases). The CDR3 has 14 amino acids. Germline V CDR1 and CDR2: LGHNA, YNFKEQ. V was cut by 1 base and J by 5 bases, with 9 bases left in between. The CDR3 nucleotides are TGTGCCAGCAGCCAAGGCATAGGGGATCAGCCCCAGCATTTT. Residues: CASSQGIGDQPQHF.

This chain uses TRBV28 with TRBJ1-5; a possible D gene is TRBD1 (5 bases). There are 13 residues in the CDR3. V dropped 5 bases and J dropped 6 bases, with 11 bases sitting between them. The germline V gene encodes CDR1 MDHEN and CDR2 SYDVKM. The CDR3 bases are TGTGCCAGCAGTCTCCAGGGTCTTCAGCCCCAGCATTTT. Amino acids: CASSLQGLQPQHF. Drawing the rest from reference TRBV28 and TRBJ1-5, the complete variable domain is DVKVTQSSRYLVKRTGEKVFLECVQDMDHENMFWYRQDPGLGLRLIYFSYDVKMKEKGDIPEGYSVSREKKERFSLILESASTNQTSMYLCASSLQGLQPQHFGDGTRLSIL.

In DNA form, the CDR3 reads TGTGCCAGCAGCCCTACCGGGACAGGGGTTTACGAGCAGTACTTC. Translation: CASSPTGTGVYEQYF. The chain carries TRBV11-3 and TRBJ2-7, with 10 bases matching TRBD1. From germline, CDR1 is SGHNT and CDR2 YENEEA. This CDR3 contains 15 residues. The ends lost 5 bases at V and 4 bases at J; junction bases unmatched: 8. Complete variable domain (other parts from reference TRBV11-3 and TRBJ2-7): EAGVVQSPRYKIIEKKQPVAFWCNPISGHNTLYWYLQNLGQGPELLIRYENEEAVDDSQLPKDRFSAERLKGVDSTLKIQPAELGDSAVYLCASSPTGTGVYEQYFGPGTRLTVT.

The rearrangement links TRBV27 to TRBJ2-7, with D uncertain. V gave up 5 bases and J gave up 2 bases, with 19 bases separating them. Germline V gives CDR1 MNHEY, CDR2 SMNVEV (reference sequence). The CDR3 is 16 amino acids. Written as DNA, the CDR3 is TGTGCCAGCAGTGAAATTAGCTGGAACAACCCCTACGAGCAGTACTTC. It is translated as CASSEISWNNPYEQYF.

The gene calls are TRBV27 and TRBJ2-1; 10 bases line up with TRBD2. Germline V gene sequence: CDR1 MNHEY, CDR2 SMNVEV (reference sequence). CDR3 length equals 16 residues. Trimming at V came to 2 bases and at J to 5 bases, leaving 6 bases not matched to a gene. The CDR3 coding sequence is TGTGCCAGCAGTTTACCTAGCGGGAGTTTCCACAATGAGCAGTTCTTC. The encoded protein is CASSLPSGSFHNEQFF.

The chain links TRBV2 to TRBJ2-3, with D possibly being TRBD2 (7 bases). The germline CDR1 and CDR2 sequences are SNHLY and FYNNEI. This CDR3 region has 13 residues. V lost 6 bases to trimming and J lost 7 bases, with 14 bases between them. This CDR3 reads CASRGGPPNTQYF. CDR3 sequence (DNA): TGTGCCAGCAGGGGGGGGCCCCCGAATACGCAGTATTTT.

The chain employs TRBV11-3 and TRBJ2-7, with D hard to call. Germline V gene sequence: CDR1 SGHNT, CDR2 YENEEA. V was trimmed by 2 bases and J by 2 bases, leaving 7 bases between them. The CDR3 runs to 13 residues. Here the CDR3 reads CASSLFSTYEQYF. CDR3 coding DNA: TGTGCCAGCAGCTTATTTAGTACCTACGAGCAGTACTTC.

V usage is TRBV28 and J usage is TRBJ1-1; no clear D gene. Germline CDR1 MDHEN, CDR2 SYDVKM. V was shortened by 5 bases and J by 1 base, with 11 bases between the two germline ends. The CDR3 is 14 residues long. Here the CDR3 DNA reads TGTGCCAGCAGTCGGTCAGGAAAGAACACTGAAGCTTTCTTT. The encoded protein is CASSRSGKNTEAFF.

V is TRBV28 and J is TRBJ1-5, with a tentative D call TRBD1 (6 bases). The germline gives CDR1 MDHEN, CDR2 SYDVKM. This CDR3 contains 13 residues. V was cut by 6 bases and J by 9 bases, with 15 bases left in between. CDR3 nucleotide sequence: TGTGCCAGCAGCCCAGGGGACGATAGGCCCCAGCATTTT. Its protein product is CASSPGDDRPQHF.